This TCR beta chain was captured by sequencing in a study of blood T cell repertoires in COVID-19. In the study overall: Samples came from the United States, Italy and Spain, spanning acute and convalescent COVID-19. The cDNA or gDNA used as material had been derived from T cells, B-cell-depleted T cells, or PBMCs.

In the original workflow: Quantification of nucleated cells was approximated via reference gene primer amplification. Assay: immunoSEQ multiplex PCR; the TCRdb copy retains only in-frame clones and omits some. V and J calls and clone size follow that table, whereas D and trimming were derived from the DNA. The table includes roughly 410,000 clones, about 88% detected once. Germline loops: CDR1 MNHEY, CDR2 SVGEGT. V was pared by 6 bases and J by 2 bases, with 10 bases of the junction left unmatched. The length of the CDR3 is 16 residues. Seattle researchers signed up patients amid active infection and tracked them longitudinally.

The TCR sequence derives from a woman between 40 and 55 years old with COVID-19, enrolled during active disease. Sequencing was done on a sample of peripheral blood. The rearrangement uses TRBV6-2 or TRBV6-3 and TRBJ1-5, with 7 nucleotides matching TRBD1. CDR3 protein: CASSLTGARGNQPQHF. The CDR3 bases are TGTGCCAGCAGCCTTACAGGGGCAAGAGGCAATCAGCCCCAGCATTTT.